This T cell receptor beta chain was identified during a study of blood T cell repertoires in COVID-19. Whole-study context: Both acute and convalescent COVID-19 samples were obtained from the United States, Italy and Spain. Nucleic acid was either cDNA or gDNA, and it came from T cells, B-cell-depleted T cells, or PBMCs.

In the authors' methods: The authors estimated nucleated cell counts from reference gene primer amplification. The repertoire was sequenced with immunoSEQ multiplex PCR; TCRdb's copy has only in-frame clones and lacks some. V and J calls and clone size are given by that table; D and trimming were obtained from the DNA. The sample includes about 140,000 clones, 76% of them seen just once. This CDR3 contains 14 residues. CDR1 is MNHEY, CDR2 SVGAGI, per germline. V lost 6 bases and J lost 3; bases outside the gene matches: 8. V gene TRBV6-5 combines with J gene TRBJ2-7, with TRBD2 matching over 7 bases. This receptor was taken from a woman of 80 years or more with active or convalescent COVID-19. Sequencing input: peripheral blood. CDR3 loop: CASRDGGSGYEQYF. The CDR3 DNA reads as TGTGCCAGCAGGGACGGGGGGTCGGGCTACGAGCAGTACTTC.